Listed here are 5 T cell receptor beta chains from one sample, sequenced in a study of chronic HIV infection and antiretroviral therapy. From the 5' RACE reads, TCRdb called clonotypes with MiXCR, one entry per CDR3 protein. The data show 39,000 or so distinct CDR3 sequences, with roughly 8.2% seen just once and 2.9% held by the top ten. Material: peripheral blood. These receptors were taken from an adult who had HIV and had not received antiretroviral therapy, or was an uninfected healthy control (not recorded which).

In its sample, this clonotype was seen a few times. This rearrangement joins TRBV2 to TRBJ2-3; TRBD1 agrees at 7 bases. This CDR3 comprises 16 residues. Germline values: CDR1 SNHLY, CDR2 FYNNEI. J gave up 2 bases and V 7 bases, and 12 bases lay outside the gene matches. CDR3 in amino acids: CASMRGPGRNTDTQYF. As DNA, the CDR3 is TGTGCCAGCATGAGGGGGCCGGGCCGGAACACAGATACGCAGTATTTT. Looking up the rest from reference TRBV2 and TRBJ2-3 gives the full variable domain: EPEVTQTPSHQVTQMGQEVILRCVPISNHLYFYWYRQILGQKVEFLVSFYNNEISEKSEIFDDQFSVERPDGSNFTLKIRSTKLEDSAMYFCASMRGPGRNTDTQYFGPGTRLTVL.

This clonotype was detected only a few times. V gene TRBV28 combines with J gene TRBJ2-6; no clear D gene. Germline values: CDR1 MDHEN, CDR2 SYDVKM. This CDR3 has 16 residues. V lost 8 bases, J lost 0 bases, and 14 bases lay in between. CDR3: CASFGPLGSGANVLTF. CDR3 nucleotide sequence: TGTGCCAGCTTCGGCCCCCTAGGCTCTGGGGCCAACGTCCTGACTTTC. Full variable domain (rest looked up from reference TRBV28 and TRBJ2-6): DVKVTQSSRYLVKRTGEKVFLECVQDMDHENMFWYRQDPGLGLRLIYFSYDVKMKEKGDIPEGYSVSREKKERFSLILESASTNQTSMYLCASFGPLGSGANVLTFGAGSRLTVL.

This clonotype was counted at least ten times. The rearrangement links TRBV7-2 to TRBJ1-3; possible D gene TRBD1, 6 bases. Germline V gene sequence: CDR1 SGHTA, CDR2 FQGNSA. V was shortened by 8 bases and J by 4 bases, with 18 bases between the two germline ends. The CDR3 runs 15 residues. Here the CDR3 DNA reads TGTGCCAGCTCATCGGGTACAGGGAAGGGAAACACCATATATTTT. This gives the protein CASSSGTGKGNTIYF.

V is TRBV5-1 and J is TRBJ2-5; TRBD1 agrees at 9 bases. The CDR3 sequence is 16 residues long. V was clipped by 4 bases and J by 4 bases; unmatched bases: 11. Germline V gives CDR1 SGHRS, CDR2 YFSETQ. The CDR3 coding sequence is TGCGCCAGCAGCCCCTGGGCCGGGACAGGGTCAGAGACCCAGTACTTC. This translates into CASSPWAGTGSETQYF.

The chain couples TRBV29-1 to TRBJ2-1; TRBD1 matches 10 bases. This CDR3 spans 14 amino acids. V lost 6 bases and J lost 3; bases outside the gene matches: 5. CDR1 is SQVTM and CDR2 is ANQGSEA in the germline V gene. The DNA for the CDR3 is TGCAGCGTGAAGGGACAGGGGTACTACAATGAGCAGTTCTTC. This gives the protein CSVKGQGYYNEQFF.